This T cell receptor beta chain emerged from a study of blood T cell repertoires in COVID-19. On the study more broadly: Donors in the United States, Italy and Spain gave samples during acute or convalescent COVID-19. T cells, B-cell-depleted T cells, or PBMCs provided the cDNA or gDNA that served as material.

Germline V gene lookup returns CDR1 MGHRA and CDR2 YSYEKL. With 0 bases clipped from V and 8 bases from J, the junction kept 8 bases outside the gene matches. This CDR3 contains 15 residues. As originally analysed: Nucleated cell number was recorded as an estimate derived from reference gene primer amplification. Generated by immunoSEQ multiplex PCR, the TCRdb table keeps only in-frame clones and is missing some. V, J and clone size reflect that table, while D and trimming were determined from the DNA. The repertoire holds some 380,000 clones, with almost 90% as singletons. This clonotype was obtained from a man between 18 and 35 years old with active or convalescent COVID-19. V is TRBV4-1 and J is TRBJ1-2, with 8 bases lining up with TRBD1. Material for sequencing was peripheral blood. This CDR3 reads CASSQEQTGAGGYTF. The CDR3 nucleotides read TGCGCCAGCAGCCAAGAACAGACAGGGGCGGGAGGCTACACCTTC.